This TCR beta chain was profiled in a study of T cell repertoires in cytomegalovirus infection. On the study more broadly: CMV infection together with matching HLA type was indicated by public TCR beta signatures.

General study findings and limits: Identification of carriers of CMV plus the relevant HLA was performed using cumulative public TCR beta family frequency. HLA-C-restricted TCR beta clonotypes specific for CMV led the ex vivo response.

This clonotype is a singleton in its sample. As yet, its antigen is unknown. One entry per CDR3 protein, called by TCRdb with MiXCR from the reads. Of 400,000 or so distinct CDR3 sequences in the sample, roughly 20% were seen once. V was clipped by 2 bases and J by 4 bases, with 18 bases between them. This CDR3 region has 15 residues. Germline lookup yields CDR1 SQVTM and CDR2 ANQGSEA. V and J are TRBV29-1 and TRBJ2-7, with D maybe TRBD2 (5 bases). The source of this sequence is a human donor in good health (CMV status not recorded). Some clones in this sample may be carry-over from other donors' samples. The material sequenced was PBMCs. This CDR3 reads CSVEYAGDDVYEQYF. CDR3 in DNA: TGCAGCGTTGAATACGCGGGCGACGACGTTTACGAGCAGTACTTC.